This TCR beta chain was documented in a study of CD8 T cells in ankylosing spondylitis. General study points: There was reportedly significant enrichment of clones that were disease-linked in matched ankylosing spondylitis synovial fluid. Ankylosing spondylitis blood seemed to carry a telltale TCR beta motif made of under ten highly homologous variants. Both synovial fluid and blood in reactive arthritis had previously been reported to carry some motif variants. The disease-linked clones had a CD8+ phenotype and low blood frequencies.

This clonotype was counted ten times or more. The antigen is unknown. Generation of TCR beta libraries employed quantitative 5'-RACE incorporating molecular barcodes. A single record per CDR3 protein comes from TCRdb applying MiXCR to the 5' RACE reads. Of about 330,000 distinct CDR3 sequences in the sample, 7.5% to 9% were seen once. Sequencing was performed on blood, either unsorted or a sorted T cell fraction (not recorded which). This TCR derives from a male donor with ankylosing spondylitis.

The CDR3 bases are TGCGCCAGCGGTCAGACAGACCGAGGGTCCGGGGAGCTGTTTTTT. It encodes CASGQTDRGSGELFF. V gene TRBV5-1 combines with J gene TRBJ2-2; D assignment may be TRBD1 or TRBD2 (5 bases each). The V end was cut by 7 bases, the J end by 6 bases, with 19 bases between. Germline values: CDR1 SGHRS, CDR2 YFSETQ. The CDR3 runs to 15 residues.